The 32 T cell receptor beta chains reported below all come from one sample, sequenced in a study of cytomegalovirus exposure and HLA in healthy donors. Primers for the PCR totalled 60 Vbeta and 13 Jbeta. Generated by immunoSEQ multiplex PCR, the TCRdb table keeps only in-frame clones and is missing some. The data hold approximately 92,000 clones, with around 81% observed a single time. The sequencing input was PBMCs. These receptors originate from an older woman in good health and CMV-seropositive.

This clone was recorded once. The rearrangement uses TRBV27 and TRBJ2-1, with 7 bases aligning to TRBD2. With 1 base clipped from V and 2 bases from J, the junction kept 5 bases outside the gene matches. CDR1 is MNHEY, CDR2 SMNVEV, per germline (reference sequence). This CDR3 region has 16 residues. The CDR3 DNA follows: TGTGCCAGCAGTTTATGGGGCGGGAGCCCCTACAATGAGCAGTTCTTC. Residues: CASSLWGGSPYNEQFF.

The chain uses TRBV6-5 and TRBJ1-1; maybe TRBD1 (6 bases). Germline V gene sequence: CDR1 MNHEY, CDR2 SVGAGI. The CDR3 has 13 amino acids. V lost 10 bases and J lost 1, with 13 bases in between. CDR3 residues: CATNKGGNTEAFF. DNA of the CDR3: TGTGCCACCAACAAAGGGGGGAACACTGAAGCTTTCTTT.

The rearrangement uses TRBV19 and TRBJ1-4, with TRBD1 as a possible D gene (5 bases). The V end was cut by 1 base, the J end by 6 bases, with 12 bases between. The CDR3 totals 15 residues. Germline V gene sequence: CDR1 LNHDA, CDR2 SQIVND (reference sequence). The CDR3 DNA is TGTGCCAGTAGTATAGGGCCAGGGAGGGATGAAAAACTGTTTTTT. It yields the protein CASSIGPGRDEKLFF.

About this clone itself: A read error may account for a junction end that differs from germline. This rearrangement joins TRBV7-9 to TRBJ2-7; no clear D gene. The CDR3 contains 13 residues. In germline, CDR1 is SEHNR, CDR2 FQNEAQ (reference sequence). CDR3 bases: TGTTCCAGCAGCTTCCCCTCGGCCTACGAGCAGTACTTC. Protein product: CSSSFPSAYEQYF.

The chain employs TRBV29-1 and TRBJ1-1, with 7 bases fitting TRBD1. Germline V CDR1 and CDR2: SQVTM, ANQGSEA. The CDR3 covers 11 residues. With V trimmed by 7 bases and J by 5 bases, 4 bases remained unmatched. In DNA, the CDR3 is TGCAGCGCCCTGACAGGGACTGAAGCTTTCTTT. Its translation: CSALTGTEAFF.

The chain has TRBV6-1 and TRBJ2-5, with 8 bases identical to TRBD2. The end of the DNA aligns better with TRBJ2-7, so the J call may be wrong. Germline V gene sequence: CDR1 MNHNS, CDR2 SASEGT. The length of the CDR3 is 15 residues. CDR3 sequence: CASSEASGGLYEQYF. In DNA form, the CDR3 reads TGTGCCAGCAGTGAAGCATCGGGGGGGCTCTACGAGCAGTACTTC.

This clone showed up just once. The chain is built from TRBV7-2 and TRBJ1-2, with TRBD1 matching 9 bases. The CDR3 has 13 amino acids. Germline-derived CDR1 and CDR2 are SGHTA and FQGNSA. The V gene end was trimmed by 4 bases and the J gene end by 7 bases; junction bases not matched to a gene: 4. The CDR3 region has the DNA TGTGCCAGCAGCTATACAGGGGGCTCTGGCTACACCTTC. As protein: CASSYTGGSGYTF.

This clone was found a few times. The chain joins TRBV10-1 to TRBJ1-1; D is unclear. Trimming shortened V by 0 bases and J by 1 base, and 6 bases separated the two germline ends. Germline loops: CDR1 WNHNN, CDR2 SYGVQD (reference sequence). The CDR3 is 14 amino acids. The chain's CDR3 is CASSESGRNTEAFF. The CDR3 coding sequence is TGCGCCAGCAGTGAGTCAGGGAGGAACACTGAAGCTTTCTTT.

The CDR3 reads CASSFGLAGMYQETQYF. For the CDR3, the DNA is TGTGCCAGCAGCTTTGGACTAGCGGGAATGTACCAAGAGACCCAGTACTTC. V usage is TRBV11-2 and J usage is TRBJ2-5, with 12 bases aligning to TRBD2. There are 17 residues in the CDR3. Germline lookup yields CDR1 SGHAT and CDR2 FQNNGV. The junction had 5 bases not matched to a gene; V was cut back by 3 bases and J by 0 bases.

This chain connects TRBV19 to TRBJ2-1, with TRBD1 matching 9 bases. The CDR3 covers 15 residues. Germline V gene data show CDR1 as LNHDA and CDR2 as SQIVND (reference sequence). The V segment lost 6 bases and the J segment 4 bases; nucleotides outside the gene matches: 7. The CDR3, as DNA: TGTGCCAGTAGCATCACCGGGACAGGGTACAATGAGCAGTTCTTC. It yields the protein CASSITGTGYNEQFF.

J is TRBJ1-1 and V is TRBV28; D unresolved. With 2 bases removed from V and 0 bases from J, the gap between germline ends came to 7 bases. CDR1 is MDHEN, CDR2 SYDVKM, per germline. The CDR3 spans 14 residues. The CDR3, as DNA: TGTGCCAGCAGTTTACCAATCATGAACACTGAAGCTTTCTTT. Amino acids: CASSLPIMNTEAFF. Supplemented by reference TRBV28 and TRBJ1-1, the full variable domain reads DVKVTQSSRYLVKRTGEKVFLECVQDMDHENMFWYRQDPGLGLRLIYFSYDVKMKEKGDIPEGYSVSREKKERFSLILESASTNQTSMYLCASSLPIMNTEAFFGQGTRLTVV.

The rearrangement uses TRBV5-3 and TRBJ2-7; D is possibly TRBD1 (6 bases). TRBV5-3 is placed among ORFs of uncertain function. The germline V and J ends were trimmed by 4 bases and 6 bases, with 11 bases remaining between them. CDR3 length: 12 amino acids. CDR3 bases: TGTGCCAGAAGCCCCGAAGGGGGCGAGCAGTACTTC. Amino acid sequence: CARSPEGGEQYF.

The genes are TRBV30 and TRBJ2-3; 12 bases match TRBD2. This CDR3 region has 15 residues. The ends lost 6 bases at V and 0 bases at J; junction bases unmatched: 4. Per the germline V gene, CDR1 is GTSNPN and CDR2 is SVGIG (reference sequence). CDR3: CACLGTSGSTDTQYF. CDR3 DNA: TGTGCCTGCCTGGGGACTAGCGGGAGCACAGATACGCAGTATTTT.

This clone has just one count. The chain recombines TRBV7-2 with TRBJ1-3; D is possibly TRBD1 (6 bases). This CDR3 has 15 residues. The V end lost 7 bases, the J end lost 0 bases, and 13 bases lay between the germline ends. The germline CDR1 and CDR2 sequences are SGHTA and FQGNSA. CDR3 DNA sequence: TGTGCCAGCACCATACAGGGTCCCTCTGGAAACACCATATATTTT. Protein: CASTIQGPSGNTIYF.

This rearrangement joins TRBV5-6 to TRBJ1-5, with D perhaps matching TRBD1 (5 bases). V gave up 5 bases and J gave up 7 bases, with 16 bases separating them. The CDR3 contains 14 residues. Germline V CDR1 and CDR2: SGHDT, YYEEEE. In DNA, the CDR3 is TGTGCCAGCAGTTCGGTTGGCAGGGAACAGCCCCAGCATTTT. Its translation: CASSSVGREQPQHF. The entire variable domain, with the rest obtained from reference TRBV5-6 and TRBJ1-5, is as follows: DAGVTQSPTHLIKTRGQQVTLRCSPKSGHDTVSWYQQALGQGPQFIFQYYEEEERQRGNFPDRFSGHQFPNYSSELNVNALLLGDSALYLCASSSVGREQPQHFGDGTRLSIL.

The chain is built from TRBV12-5 and TRBJ1-1; possibly TRBD1 for D (6 bases). The CDR3 extends over 16 amino acids. The germline V gene has CDR1 LGHNT and CDR2 FRNRAP. Trimming cost V 5 bases and J 0 bases, with 16 bases left between them. The CDR3 nucleotides read TGTGCTAGTGGTCCCTCCCGGACAGCTATGAACACTGAAGCTTTCTTT. Amino acid sequence: CASGPSRTAMNTEAFF.

Points on this clone: One junction end disagrees with the germline gene, perhaps due to a read error. The chain links TRBV7-7 to TRBJ2-5; D is uncertain. The J call is doubtful: the DNA matches TRBJ2-7 better. Looked up from germline, CDR1 is SSHAT and CDR2 is FNYEAQ (reference sequence). This CDR3 is built from 16 residues. The CDR3 DNA follows: TGTGCTAGCAGAGGCCTGCGCCGCGCTAGAGGCGACGAGCAGTACTTC. Its translation is CASRGLRRARGDEQYF.

The gene calls are TRBV28 and TRBJ2-7; the D gene is possibly TRBD1 (5 bases). Trimming took off 6 bases at V and 1 base at J, with 13 bases between the two ends. The CDR3 runs 14 residues. CDR1 MDHEN and CDR2 SYDVKM come from the germline V gene. This chain's CDR3 is CASSSSDSSYEQYF. Here the CDR3 DNA reads TGTGCCAGCAGCTCCAGTGACAGTTCCTACGAGCAGTACTTC.

The chain carries TRBV19 and TRBJ2-7; 7 positions match TRBD2. The CDR3 covers 15 residues. Looked up from germline, CDR1 is LNHDA and CDR2 is SQIVND (reference sequence). Losses at the gene ends were 5 bases for V and 6 bases for J; bases not matched to a gene: 13. In nucleotides, the CDR3 is TGTGCCAGTAGTGACCCGGGACTAAAATTTCTCGAGCAGTACTTC. Translation gives CASSDPGLKFLEQYF.

With regard to this clone: Other DNA sequences in the sample encode the same CDR3. CDR3: CASSLAAGGAEQYF. The CDR3 nucleotides are TGTGCCAGCAGCTTAGCCGCGGGGGGTGCCGAGCAGTACTTC. This chain uses TRBV7-2 with TRBJ2-7; 8 bases are a match to TRBD2. With V trimmed by 0 bases and J by 6 bases, 4 bases remained unmatched. The CDR3 has 14 residues. From germline, CDR1 is SGHTA and CDR2 FQGNSA. The full variable domain, completed using reference TRBV7-2 and TRBJ2-7, is GAGVSQSPSNKVTEKGKDVELRCDPISGHTALYWYRQSLGQGLEFLIYFQGNSAPDKSGLPSDRFSAERTGGSVSTLTIQRTQQEDSAVYLCASSLAAGGAEQYFGPGTRLTVT.

The chain has TRBV19 and TRBJ2-1, with 10 bases fitting TRBD2. Unmatched junction bases numbered 8, after V lost 3 bases and J lost 6 bases. The CDR3 is 16 residues long. Per germline, CDR1 LNHDA and CDR2 SQIVND (reference sequence). The CDR3 DNA is TGTGCCAGTAGTATCAAGCAGCGGGAGGGGGGCAATGAGCAGTTCTTC. Protein product: CASSIKQREGGNEQFF.

The V and J genes are TRBV11-2 and TRBJ2-1; TRBD2 agrees at 9 bases. CDR3 length: 15 amino acids. Trimming cost V 1 base and J 4 bases; bases outside gene matches: 2. The germline gives CDR1 SGHAT, CDR2 FQNNGV. CDR3 sequence reads: CASSLGSGRYNEQFF. DNA for the CDR3: TGTGCCAGCAGCTTAGGAAGCGGGAGGTACAATGAGCAGTTCTTC.

This sequence joins TRBV4-3 and TRBJ2-2; no firm D call. The CDR3 contains 15 residues. The V end was cut by 0 bases, the J end by 4 bases, with 9 bases between. The germline gives CDR1 LGHNA, CDR2 YSLEER. Written as DNA, the CDR3 is TGCGCCAGCAGCCAAGATCATAGAACCACCGGGGAGCTGTTTTTT. This encodes CASSQDHRTTGELFF.

The sample holds one count of this clone. The J gene is TRBJ1-5, the V gene TRBV18, with D possibly being TRBD1 (6 bases). V gave up 2 bases and J gave up 6 bases, with 11 bases separating them. Germline V CDR1 and CDR2: KGHSH, LQKENI. This CDR3 has 14 residues. CDR3 sequence reads: CASSPNRVGQPQHF. CDR3 bases: TGTGCCAGCTCACCAAACAGGGTGGGTCAGCCCCAGCATTTT.

This sequence joins TRBV7-9 and TRBJ2-2; 12 bases agree with TRBD2. The CDR3 has 15 amino acids. From germline, CDR1 is SEHNR and CDR2 FQNEAQ (reference sequence). Trimming took 5 bases from V and 3 from J; bases not matched to a gene: 1. The CDR3 is CASSRLAGDTGELFF. CDR3 coding DNA: TGTGCCAGCAGCCGACTAGCGGGGGACACCGGGGAGCTGTTTTTT.

The CDR3 nucleotides are TGCGCCAGCAGCGATCCCGGGCGAGCGGGAGACCCCAGCGAGCAGTACTTC. Its translation is CASSDPGRAGDPSEQYF. The chain recombines TRBV5-1 with TRBJ2-7; 8 nucleotides line up with TRBD2. Germline V gene sequence: CDR1 SGHRS, CDR2 YFSETQ. V lost 4 bases to trimming and J lost 6 bases; unmatched junction nucleotides: 18. The CDR3 runs 17 residues. The variable domain in full, completed from reference TRBV5-1 and TRBJ2-7, reads KAGVTQTPRYLIKTRGQQVTLSCSPISGHRSVSWYQQTPGQGLQFLFEYFSETQRNKGNFPGRFSGRQFSNSRSEMNVSTLELGDSALYLCASSDPGRAGDPSEQYFGPGTRLTVT.

A few counts support this clone. CDR3 in amino acids: CASSQYPGQNYEQYF. The CDR3 DNA reads as TGCGCCAGCAGCCAGTACCCGGGACAGAACTACGAGCAGTACTTC. The genes are TRBV4-3 and TRBJ2-7; TRBD1 matches at 7 bases. The germline gives CDR1 LGHNA, CDR2 YSLEER. The CDR3 extends over 15 amino acids. With V trimmed by 3 bases and J by 3 bases, 8 bases remained unmatched.

The V call is TRBV19, the J call TRBJ1-2; 8 nucleotides line up with TRBD1. After removal of 6 bases from V and 2 bases from J, the junction contained 8 bases not matched to a gene. The CDR3 runs 15 residues. Germline assignment: CDR1 LNHDA and CDR2 SQIVND (reference sequence). The CDR3 coding sequence is TGTGCCAGTAGCCCCCTAGGGGACAGGAACTATGGCTACACCTTC. It yields the protein CASSPLGDRNYGYTF.

The CDR3, as DNA: TGTGCCAGCAGGCGCGGGAGGGCGGAGGAGCAGTACTTC. Protein product: CASRRGRAEEQYF. This chain links TRBV28 with TRBJ2-7; 9 bases line up with TRBD2. The V gene end was trimmed by 6 bases and the J gene end by 7 bases; junction bases not matched to a gene: 7. CDR3 length: 13 residues. Germline CDR1 reads MDHEN; CDR2 reads SYDVKM.

This chain joins TRBV7-2 and TRBJ2-3, with 12 bases matching TRBD1. Germline CDR1 SGHTA, CDR2 FQGNSA. The CDR3 is 16 residues long. Unmatched junction bases numbered 7, after V lost 5 bases and J lost 4 bases. The CDR3 DNA reads TGTGCCAGCAGCCACCGGGACAGGGGGCGTCCAGATACGCAGTATTTT. Translated, it gives CASSHRDRGRPDTQYF.

V gene TRBV6-5 combines with J gene TRBJ1-3, with D possibly being TRBD1 (5 bases). Germline CDR1 is MNHEY and CDR2 is SVGAGI. V gave up 6 bases and J gave up 0 bases, with 12 bases separating them. This CDR3 is 15 amino acids long. The CDR3 sequence: CASRRDGGSGNTIYF. CDR3 coding DNA: TGTGCCAGCAGACGGGACGGGGGCTCTGGAAACACCATATATTTT.

The chain has TRBV5-4 and TRBJ1-1, with D uncertain. The CDR3 has 13 amino acids. V was shortened by 0 bases and J by 1 base, with 4 bases between the two germline ends. Germline assignment: CDR1 SGHNT and CDR2 YYREEE (reference sequence). The CDR3 sequence is CASSLDRNTEAFF. The CDR3 DNA is TGTGCCAGCAGCTTGGATAGGAACACTGAAGCTTTCTTT.